The entry that follows covers one TCR beta chain sequence. Its antigen is as yet unknown. Unique molecular identifiers had been added to the TCR beta cDNA libraries. The yield from around 1 to 10 million T cells was around 500,000 cDNA molecules in total. TCRdb reanalysed the PCR reads using MiXCR and keeps one entry per CDR3 protein. The sample holds about 770,000 distinct CDR3 sequences, around 45% seen once. This record comes from a study of post-analysis software for immune sequencing data. In the study overall: There were relapsing-remitting, secondary progressive and progressive-relapsing multiple sclerosis among the disease courses included.

Study results and limitations: Significantly decreased normalized Chao1 diversity was recorded for multiple sclerosis patients relative to controls. Samples from a shared batch, those prepared together, strongly co-clustered by F measure. In patients, TRBV5-6, TRBV5-1 and TRBV20-1 belonged to four or five TRBV segments found more frequently than in controls.

V was trimmed by 0 bases and J by 3 bases, leaving 11 bases between them. This CDR3 contains 15 residues. Germline CDR1 reads MNHEY; CDR2 reads SVGAGI. The specimen sequenced was blood. This receptor was identified in a girl between 10 and 17 years old with multiple sclerosis. The V and J genes are TRBV6-5 and TRBJ1-1; TRBD1 might be the D (6 bases). This CDR3 reads CASSYSGARDTEAFF. CDR3 DNA: TGTGCCAGCAGTTACTCGGGGGCCAGGGACACTGAAGCTTTCTTT.